This TCR beta chain was found in a study of blood T cell repertoires in COVID-19 (TCRdb year 2020). Background for the entire study: Collaborator samples came from the United States, Italy and Spain and covered acute and convalescent phases of COVID-19. The prospective study material was composed of cDNA or gDNA derived from T cells, B-cell-depleted T cells, or PBMCs. Deeply sampled blood TCRbeta repertoires from subjects exposed to, actively infected with, or recovered from COVID-19 were included in the dataset. The repertoires were released in a freely available public database meant as a resource for research on the immune response to SARS-CoV-2. The samples were drawn from two sources: the first 160 participants of the ongoing ImmuneRACE study, and fewer than 1,500 subjects contributed by 6 global collaborators. The sample metadata nearly always contained a de-identified subject ID, COVID-19 status, age in years and sex. Where available, HLA class I and class II types were taken from metadata supplied by the sample provider and were not determined by assay-based typing. General conclusions and limits of the study: The quantity of clinical and demographic metadata differed by source and by participant and was supplied without curation.

In the germline V gene (reference sequence), CDR1 corresponds to LGHDT and CDR2 to YNNKEL. The CDR3 runs 13 residues from the cysteine to the phenylalanine. CDR3 DNA only is kept here, 39 bases in frame from base 1. The V end gives up 7 bases and the J end 9 bases, leaving 2 bases in the junction not matched to a gene. The collaborating institutions used their own protocols to collect whole blood in K2EDTA tubes. For TCRbeta analysis, collaborators shipped samples in one of three forms: frozen whole blood, isolated PBMCs, or DNA extracted from either of those sample types. Note on this clone: Its antigen has not been determined. No clone much larger than this one lies a single base away; base qualities are absent.

TCRbeta CDR3 regions were amplified from genomic DNA using the immunoSEQ Assay, a bias-controlled multiplex PCR. Per the source publication's procedure: The number of nucleated cells in each sample was estimated from the amplification of reference gene primers within the assay. To quantify the absolute abundance of each unique TCRbeta CDR3 rearrangement, sequence reads were collapsed and filtered. Productive Simpson clonality was computed per sample as the square root of Simpson's diversity index over productive rearrangements. As stored in TCRdb, this immuneACCESS dataset retains in-frame rearrangements with V and J assigned. A fraction of the clones does not appear; measured against another copy, unresolved V genes explain less than half of the discrepancy, and the remainder lacks a known reason. V, J and clone size reflect that table, while D and trimming were determined from the DNA. Across this sample there are about 180,000 clones, with about 87% seen only once. The top ten hold 4% of the sample.

The origin of this receptor is a woman in her twenties or thirties with acute or convalescent COVID-19. The sequence links TRBV3-1 (or the pseudogene TRBV3-2) to TRBJ2-1; 14 central nucleotides agree with TRBD2. The sample was peripheral blood. The CDR3 amino acid sequence is: CASIGLAGGEQFF. The DNA sequence reads TGTGCCAGCATCGGACTAGCGGGAGGTGAGCAGTTCTTC.